The rows below give T cell receptor beta chains drawn from one sample of a study of blood T cell repertoires in COVID-19. Libraries were prepared by immunoSEQ multiplex PCR; TCRdb keeps only in-frame clonotypes and omits some of them. The table lists under 150,000 clones, more than 70% of them singletons. Sequencing input: peripheral blood. The receptors originated from a man between 60 and 75 years old with active or convalescent COVID-19. The CDR3 runs from the conserved cysteine through the conserved F or W. Each record gives: V gene, clone size, J gene, D gene, CDR3 protein, CDR3 DNA. The D gene is left open where the match is weak. Only some rows state a clone size, as once, few, many or a class for expanded clones.

TRBV5-1,NA,TRBJ1-4,NA,CASSYGRGATNEKLFF,TGCGCCAGCAGTTACGGACGGGGTGCAACTAATGAAAAACTGTTTTTT
TRBV30,once,TRBJ2-7,NA,CAWSSGPYEQYF,TGTGCCTGGAGTAGCGGCCCCTACGAGCAGTACTTC
TRBV2,NA,TRBJ1-1,TRBD1,CASRAGQANTEAFF,TGTGCCAGCAGGGCGGGACAGGCAAACACTGAAGCTTTCTTT
TRBV6-2/TRBV6-3,NA,TRBJ2-7,NA,CASSLRNPLPYEQYF,TGTGCCAGCAGTTTGAGGAACCCCTTACCCTACGAGCAGTACTTC
TRBV5-1,NA,TRBJ2-7,NA,CASRSNPGSYEQYF,TGCGCCAGCAGATCGAACCCCGGGTCCTACGAGCAGTACTTC
TRBV19,NA,TRBJ2-7,TRBD2,CASSTGAGGYEQYF,TGTGCAAGTAGTACTGGAGCGGGAGGGTACGAGCAGTACTTC
TRBV7-2,NA,TRBJ1-1,NA,CASSLFAVTETEAFF,TGTGCCAGCAGCTTATTCGCAGTGACTGAGACTGAAGCTTTCTTT
TRBV7-8,NA,TRBJ2-6,NA,CASSSRAELISISGANVLTF,TGTGCCAGCAGTTCCAGGGCGGAGCTCATCAGCATCTCTGGGGCCAACGTCCTGACTTTC
TRBV14,NA,TRBJ2-2,TRBD2,CASSPMRLAGTGELFF,TGTGCCAGCAGCCCTATGAGGCTAGCGGGAACCGGGGAGCTGTTTTTT
TRBV11-3,NA,TRBJ2-1,NA,CASSLDRVYEQFF,TGTGCCAGCAGCTTAGATCGAGTTTATGAGCAGTTCTTC
TRBV6-5,NA,TRBJ2-7,NA,CASRPGGGAYEQYF,TGTGCCAGCAGACCCGGAGGGGGGGCATACGAGCAGTACTTC
TRBV7-9,NA,TRBJ2-3,TRBD2,CASSSRLAGGSDTQYF,TGTGCCAGCAGCTCCAGGTTGGCGGGAGGATCAGATACGCAGTATTTT
TRBV24-1,NA,TRBJ2-3,NA,CATSGSSTDTQYF,TGTGCCACCAGTGGTTCTAGCACAGATACGCAGTATTTT
TRBV5-1,few,TRBJ2-7,NA,CASSLAVGAGREQYF,TGCGCCAGCAGCTTGGCTGTGGGGGCGGGTCGCGAGCAGTACTTC
TRBV19,NA,TRBJ1-5,NA,CASSLGKSDQPQHF,TGTGCCAGTAGTCTGGGCAAATCGGATCAGCCCCAGCATTTT
TRBV7-9,NA,TRBJ2-7,NA,CASSLVGQKYEQYF,TGTGCCAGCAGCTTAGTTGGTCAGAAATACGAGCAGTACTTC
TRBV30,NA,TRBJ1-5,NA,CAWSVGRYNQPQHF,TGTGCCTGGAGTGTTGGCCGATACAATCAGCCCCAGCATTTT
TRBV5-4,NA,TRBJ2-3,TRBD2,CASNTLLAGYTDTQYF,TGTGCCAGCAACACTCTGCTAGCGGGGTACACAGATACGCAGTATTTT
TRBV12-3/TRBV12-4,NA,TRBJ1-2,NA,CASSQLSGVGYTF,TGTGCCAGCAGCCAACTCTCAGGGGTCGGCTACACCTTC
TRBV19,NA,TRBJ1-4,NA,CASSGLRVGEKLFF,TGTGCCAGTAGTGGCTTGAGGGTTGGCGAAAAACTGTTTTTT
TRBV3-1/TRBV3-2,once,TRBJ1-5,NA,CASSQGQGEQPQHF,TGTGCCAGCAGCCAAGGGCAGGGCGAACAGCCCCAGCATTTT
TRBV27,NA,TRBJ2-3,NA,CASTGGEWDTQYF,TGTGCCAGCACGGGCGGGGAGTGGGATACGCAGTATTTT
TRBV6-4,NA,TRBJ1-1,NA,CASSRRGGTEAFF,TGTGCCAGCAGTCGACGAGGCGGCACTGAAGCTTTCTTT
TRBV7-3,NA,TRBJ2-1,TRBD2,CASSLTGGTSGSVTYNEQFF,TGTGCCAGCAGTCTTACAGGCGGAACTAGCGGGAGTGTCACCTACAATGAGCAGTTCTTC
TRBV4-1,NA,TRBJ1-5,NA,CASSQELGQGNQPQHF,TGCGCCAGCAGCCAAGAACTCGGGCAGGGGAACCAGCCCCAGCATTTT
TRBV28,NA,TRBJ1-3,NA,CASRLGDYSSAIYF,TGTGCCAGCCGACTTGGGGACTACAGTAGTGCCATATATTTT
TRBV7-9,NA,TRBJ2-3,NA,CASSPLADTQYF,TGTGCCAGCAGTCCCTTAGCGGATACGCAGTATTTT
TRBV18,NA,TRBJ1-5,TRBD1,CASSPVDRGGNQPQHF,TGTGCCAGCTCCCCTGTCGACAGGGGTGGAAATCAGCCCCAGCATTTT
TRBV6-6,NA,TRBJ1-1,NA,CASSPPGQMNTEAFF,TGTGCCAGCAGTCCCCCGGGACAAATGAACACTGAAGCTTTCTTT
TRBV7-8,NA,TRBJ2-7,TRBD1,CASSHTGGPYEQYF,TGTGCCAGCAGCCATACAGGGGGCCCCTACGAGCAGTACTTC
TRBV15,NA,TRBJ1-1,NA,CATHKDRGARAFF,TGTGCCACCCATAAAGATCGGGGGGCGCGAGCTTTCTTT
TRBV6-5,NA,TRBJ1-5,NA,CATRRSYSNQPQHF,TGTGCCACCCGGAGAAGCTATAGCAATCAGCCCCAGCATTTT
TRBV5-4,NA,TRBJ2-5,NA,CASSLELIQETQYF,TGTGCCAGCAGCTTGGAGCTAATCCAAGAGACCCAGTACTTC
TRBV28,few,TRBJ1-2,NA,CASSLLIYYGYTF,TGTGCCAGCAGTTTATTAATCTACTATGGCTACACCTTC
TRBV7-6,NA,TRBJ1-5,NA,CASSSRGGVNQPQHF,TGTGCCAGCAGCTCCAGAGGAGGGGTCAATCAGCCCCAGCATTTT
TRBV27,once,TRBJ2-7,TRBD1,CASSLFQGARHEQYF,TGTGCCAGCAGTTTATTCCAGGGGGCTCGACACGAGCAGTACTTC
TRBV5-4,once,TRBJ1-2,NA,CASSPTLGGGGYTF,TGTGCCAGCAGCCCCACATTAGGGGGGGGTGGCTACACCTTC
TRBV7-2,once,TRBJ2-4,NA,CASSFSPYPDRAKNIQYF,TGTGCCAGCAGCTTTTCACCCTACCCGGACAGAGCCAAAAACATTCAGTACTTC
TRBV10-2,NA,TRBJ1-2,NA,CASSDHTGPYGYTF,TGCGCCAGCAGTGATCACACAGGGCCCTATGGCTACACCTTC
TRBV5-6,NA,TRBJ2-5,NA,CASSKLPGEETQYF,TGTGCCAGCAGCAAGCTCCCAGGGGAAGAGACCCAGTACTTC
TRBV11-2,NA,TRBJ1-1,NA,CASSHDSVSEAFF,TGTGCCAGCAGCCACGACAGCGTGTCTGAAGCTTTCTTT
TRBV5-5,NA,TRBJ1-6,NA,CASSSNPGWNSPLHF,TGTGCCAGCAGCTCCAACCCGGGATGGAATTCACCCCTCCACTTT
TRBV7-9,NA,TRBJ1-5,NA,CASSLDTGHQPQHF,TGTGCCAGCAGCTTAGATACAGGGCATCAGCCCCAGCATTTT
TRBV18,NA,TRBJ2-1,TRBD2,CASSPPSGGNNEQFF,TGTGCCAGCTCACCACCCAGCGGGGGTAACAATGAGCAGTTCTTC
TRBV29-1,NA,TRBJ2-1,NA,CSVENNPGGNEQFF,TGCAGCGTTGAAAATAATCCCGGGGGCAATGAGCAGTTCTTC
TRBV11-2,NA,TRBJ1-1,NA,CASSPRWGGNTEAFF,TGTGCCAGCAGCCCCCGGTGGGGGGGCAACACTGAAGCTTTCTTT
TRBV2,NA,TRBJ2-7,TRBD2,CASALTRAGVNEQYF,TGTGCCAGCGCTTTGACGAGAGCGGGAGTAAATGAGCAGTACTTC
TRBV5-1,once,TRBJ2-1,NA,CASSVGGSSYNEQFF,TGCGCCAGCAGCGTCGGGGGTAGCTCCTACAATGAGCAGTTCTTC
TRBV5-5,NA,TRBJ1-5,NA,CASSLLQSNQPQHF,TGTGCCAGCAGCTTATTACAGAGCAATCAGCCCCAGCATTTT